The 11 T cell receptor beta chains in this list originate from one sample, sequenced in a study of blood T cell repertoires in COVID-19. Data came from immunoSEQ multiplex PCR; TCRdb stores just in-frame clones and leaves some out. In the table there are approximately 160,000 clones, over 85% of which are singletons. The material sequenced was peripheral blood. The receptor source for this set is a woman aged 55-70 years with COVID-19, enrolled during active disease.

A remark on this clone: Distinct nucleotide sequences in the sample also encode this CDR3. V and J are TRBV19 and TRBJ1-2; 8 bases are shared with TRBD1. The CDR3 loop spans 14 amino acids. CDR1 LNHDA and CDR2 SQIVND come from the germline V gene (reference sequence). Losses at the gene ends were 3 bases for V and 4 bases for J; bases not matched to a gene: 4. CDR3 amino acids: CASSIGQGAYGYTF. The CDR3, as DNA: TGTGCCAGTAGTATTGGACAGGGTGCCTATGGCTACACCTTC.

This clone was seen a single time. The chain is built from TRBV18 and TRBJ1-4; D is ambiguous. The germline V gene has CDR1 KGHSH and CDR2 LQKENI. The CDR3 totals 15 residues. V lost 4 bases, J lost 5 bases, and 14 bases lay in between. CDR3 in DNA: TGTGCCAGCTCACGGAGGGATGCTTCAAATGAAAAACTGTTTTTT. This gives the protein CASSRRDASNEKLFF.

V and J are TRBV2 and TRBJ1-2; a possible D gene is TRBD1 (6 bases). Trimming removed 4 bases at V and 8 bases at J, with 11 bases between. Germline V gene sequence: CDR1 SNHLY, CDR2 FYNNEI. The CDR3 is 12 residues long. CDR3 region: CASSVSGEGYTF. CDR3 nucleotide sequence: TGTGCCAGCAGTGTATCAGGGGAAGGCTACACCTTC. Drawing the rest from reference TRBV2 and TRBJ1-2, the complete variable domain is EPEVTQTPSHQVTQMGQEVILRCVPISNHLYFYWYRQILGQKVEFLVSFYNNEISEKSEIFDDQFSVERPDGSNFTLKIRSTKLEDSAMYFCASSVSGEGYTFGSGTRLTVV.

The chain recombines TRBV7-2 with TRBJ2-2; no definite D call. CDR1 is SGHTA and CDR2 is FQGNSA in the germline V gene. V was cut by 5 bases and J by 6 bases, with 13 bases left in between. This CDR3 region has 14 residues. CDR3 in DNA: TGTGCCAGCAGCCCACGCCGGTCCTCCGGGGAGCTGTTTTTT. This gives the protein CASSPRRSSGELFF.

This chain connects TRBV27 to TRBJ1-5, with D tentatively TRBD1 (5 bases). The V end lost 7 bases, the J end lost 1 base, and 14 bases lay between the germline ends. Germline V gene lookup returns CDR1 MNHEY and CDR2 SMNVEV (reference sequence). The CDR3 has 15 amino acids. CDR3 nucleotide sequence: TGTGCCAGCAAAGAGAATCGGGGGAGCAATCAGCCCCAGCATTTT. Translated: CASKENRGSNQPQHF.

V usage is TRBV18 and J usage is TRBJ2-6; 8 bases line up with TRBD2. CDR1 is KGHSH and CDR2 is LQKENI in the germline V gene. V lost 4 bases and J lost 0; bases outside the gene matches: 8. The CDR3 totals 18 residues. For the CDR3, the DNA is TGTGCCAGCTCACTTCGAACTAGCGGACCCTCTGGGGCCAACGTCCTGACTTTC. This sequence encodes CASSLRTSGPSGANVLTF.

The V call is TRBV5-4, the J call TRBJ1-1; no clear D gene. V was shortened by 5 bases and J by 1 base, with 18 bases between the two germline ends. The CDR3 spans 16 residues. Germline CDR1 reads SGHNT; CDR2 reads YYREEE (reference sequence). CDR3 in amino acids: CASRKAEDGTNTEAFF. For the CDR3, the DNA is TGTGCCAGCAGAAAGGCGGAGGACGGTACGAACACTGAAGCTTTCTTT.

The V call is TRBV9, the J call TRBJ1-5, with 10 nucleotides matching TRBD1. The V segment lost 0 bases and the J segment 6 bases; nucleotides outside the gene matches: 9. This CDR3 has 17 residues. From germline, CDR1 is SGDLS and CDR2 YYNGEE. CDR3: CASSVAVGTGATQPQHF. In nucleotides, the CDR3 is TGTGCCAGCAGCGTAGCAGTGGGGACAGGGGCGACTCAGCCCCAGCATTTT.

This chain links TRBV19 with TRBJ1-1, with 7 positions matching TRBD1. This CDR3 is built from 14 residues. Germline loops: CDR1 LNHDA, CDR2 SQIVND (reference sequence). The trim removed 7 bases at V and 6 bases at J, leaving 11 bases unmatched. The DNA for the CDR3 is TGTGCCAGTAACGGGGCAGGGGGAGGCTCTGAAGCTTTCTTT. Translation: CASNGAGGGSEAFF.

This chain links TRBV30 with TRBJ1-2, with D perhaps TRBD1 (5 bases). Germline V gives CDR1 GTSNPN, CDR2 SVGIG (reference sequence). The CDR3 loop spans 13 amino acids. With 4 bases removed from V and 4 bases from J, the gap between germline ends came to 13 bases. CDR3 in DNA: TGTGCCTGGACCCAGGGAAGGAGCTATGGCTACACCTTC. It codes for CAWTQGRSYGYTF.

This chain uses TRBV20-1 with TRBJ1-5, with 8 positions matching TRBD1. The CDR3 loop spans 15 amino acids. Losses at the gene ends were 3 bases for V and 2 bases for J; bases not matched to a gene: 6. Germline CDR1 DFQATT, CDR2 SNEGSKA (reference sequence). The CDR3 sequence: CSASTGTGGNQPQHF. The CDR3 nucleotides are TGCAGTGCTAGTACCGGGACAGGAGGCAATCAGCCCCAGCATTTT.